These 20 T cell receptor beta chains originate from one sample sequenced in a study of T cell responses to AZD1222 COVID-19 vaccine. Produced via immunoSEQ multiplex PCR; TCRdb's table is partial and in-frame only. Of around 160,000 clones in the sample, roughly nine tenths were seen once. Sequenced here: peripheral blood, sampled 28 days after the second AZD1222 dose. The source of these receptors is an adult who received the AZD1222 COVID-19 vaccine.

The rearrangement links TRBV6-5 to TRBJ2-7; D ambiguous. The CDR3 spans 14 residues. CDR1 and CDR2 from the germline V gene are MNHEY and SVGAGI. V lost 2 bases and J 2 bases, leaving 10 bases between the germline ends. The CDR3 here is CASSYLEGTYEQYF. The CDR3 nucleotides are TGTGCCAGCAGTTACCTGGAAGGGACCTACGAGCAGTACTTC.

This clone has more than one count but fewer than ten. V gene TRBV30 combines with J gene TRBJ2-2; 8 nucleotides align to TRBD2. The CDR3 sequence is 14 residues long. CDR1 GTSNPN and CDR2 SVGIG come from the germline V gene (reference sequence). V was clipped by 4 bases and J by 6 bases; unmatched bases: 7. The CDR3 here is CAWKSGGAAGELFF. CDR3 DNA: TGTGCCTGGAAATCGGGGGGGGCCGCCGGGGAGCTGTTTTTT.

The chain has TRBV9 and TRBJ1-4, with 8 bases lining up with TRBD1. Germline V gene data show CDR1 as SGDLS and CDR2 as YYNGEE. This CDR3 comprises 17 residues. J was trimmed by 4 bases and V by 2 bases; bases with no gene match: 10. This CDR3 reads CASSVQGATDHNEKLFF. In DNA form, the CDR3 reads TGTGCCAGCAGCGTTCAGGGGGCGACGGACCATAATGAAAAACTGTTTTTT.

The V and J genes are TRBV5-1 and TRBJ1-2; a weak D match, TRBD1 (5 bases). V dropped 2 bases and J dropped 2 bases, with 10 bases sitting between them. CDR3 length: 14 amino acids. Germline CDR1 SGHRS, CDR2 YFSETQ. The CDR3 reads CASSLAGQNYGYTF. The CDR3 bases are TGCGCCAGCAGCTTAGCAGGGCAAAACTATGGCTACACCTTC. The full variable domain, completed using reference TRBV5-1 and TRBJ1-2, is KAGVTQTPRYLIKTRGQQVTLSCSPISGHRSVSWYQQTPGQGLQFLFEYFSETQRNKGNFPGRFSGRQFSNSRSEMNVSTLELGDSALYLCASSLAGQNYGYTFGSGTRLTVV.

V gene TRBV11-3 combines with J gene TRBJ1-1, with TRBD1 matching over 9 bases. This CDR3 comprises 13 residues. Germline trimming cut 5 bases from V and 3 bases from J; bases unmatched to any gene: 1. CDR1 is SGHNT, CDR2 YENEEA, per germline. The CDR3 nucleotides are TGTGCCAGCAGCCGACAGGGGGACACTGAAGCTTTCTTT. This sequence encodes CASSRQGDTEAFF.

The chain employs TRBV12-3 or TRBV12-4 and TRBJ2-7; TRBD1 aligns across 9 bases. The ends lost 3 bases at V and 5 bases at J; junction bases unmatched: 2. The length of the CDR3 is 13 residues. The CDR3 DNA follows: TGTGCCAGCAGTTTGTGGGACAGGGACGAGCAGTACTTC. Its protein product is CASSLWDRDEQYF.

The gene calls are TRBV19 and TRBJ2-5; 10 bases match TRBD2. V shed 3 bases, J shed 5 bases, and the junction held 12 bases outside the gene matches. Germline loops: CDR1 LNHDA, CDR2 SQIVND (reference sequence). The CDR3 loop spans 17 amino acids. The CDR3 DNA is TGTGCCAGTAGTATTGGGCTAGCGGGGGAAAGTAGGGAGACCCAGTACTTC. This gives the protein CASSIGLAGESRETQYF.

The chain carries TRBV4-1 and TRBJ2-3, with 9 bases identical to TRBD1. V lost 1 base and J lost 6; bases outside the gene matches: 5. The germline CDR1 and CDR2 sequences are MGHRA and YSYEKL. The CDR3 spans 15 residues. The CDR3 sequence is CASSQGDRDVDTQYF. CDR3 DNA sequence: TGCGCCAGCAGCCAAGGGGACAGGGACGTGGATACGCAGTATTTT.

V is TRBV6-5 and J is TRBJ1-2, with D uncertain. This CDR3 contains 12 residues. V was shortened by 8 bases and J by 3 bases, with 10 bases between the two germline ends. Germline V gene sequence: CDR1 MNHEY, CDR2 SVGAGI. This CDR3 is CASEFSDYGYTF. In DNA, the CDR3 is TGTGCCAGCGAATTTTCCGACTATGGCTACACCTTC.

V usage is TRBV11-3 and J usage is TRBJ1-1; D not certain. V was trimmed by 2 bases and J by 3 bases, leaving 10 bases between them. CDR3 size: 14 residues. CDR1 SGHNT and CDR2 YENEEA come from the germline V gene. The CDR3 reads CASSLRGSDTEAFF. The DNA of the CDR3 is TGTGCCAGCAGCTTAAGAGGGAGTGACACTGAAGCTTTCTTT.

This sequence joins TRBV5-4 and TRBJ2-3; tentatively, D is TRBD2 (6 bases). Trimming left V 3 bases short and J 2 bases short, with 13 bases between. Germline CDR1 is SGHNT and CDR2 is YYREEE (reference sequence). This CDR3 comprises 15 residues. The DNA for the CDR3 is TGTGCCAGCAGCTCCCTTGGGGGGAACACAGATACGCAGTATTTT. Translating gives CASSSLGGNTDTQYF.

This clone was counted a single time. V is TRBV6-6 and J is TRBJ1-1; 8 bases agree with TRBD1. This CDR3 is built from 17 residues. With V trimmed by 5 bases and J by 0 bases, 11 bases remained unmatched. Germline lookup yields CDR1 MNHNY and CDR2 SVGAGI (reference sequence). The CDR3 nucleotides are TGTGCCAGCAGTCCGCTGCGGACAGGGAGGTTGAACACTGAAGCTTTCTTT. Its protein is CASSPLRTGRLNTEAFF.

This clone has a single count. J is TRBJ2-2 and V is TRBV14, with D unclear. The V gene's germline CDR1 is SGHDN and CDR2 FVKESK. Trimming cost V 1 base and J 5 bases, with 14 bases left between them. The CDR3 is 16 amino acids. The CDR3: CASSQGRLGRTGELFF. The CDR3 bases are TGTGCCAGCAGCCAAGGACGATTGGGTAGGACCGGGGAGCTGTTTTTT.

The rearrangement uses TRBV5-1 and TRBJ1-1, with 9 bases fitting TRBD1. V dropped 3 bases and J dropped 11; count of bases not matched to a gene: 8. There are 13 residues in the CDR3. CDR1 SGHRS and CDR2 YFSETQ come from the germline V gene. The CDR3 protein is CASSYAGQGEAFF. The DNA for the CDR3 is TGCGCCAGCAGCTATGCGGGACAGGGCGAGGCTTTCTTT.

V is TRBV12-3 or TRBV12-4 and J is TRBJ1-1; D may be TRBD1 (5 bases). V gave up 7 bases and J gave up 8 bases, with 11 bases separating them. CDR3 size: 11 residues. The CDR3 sequence is CASMGEGEAFF. The CDR3 nucleotides are TGTGCCAGCATGGGGGAGGGGGAAGCTTTCTTT.

The J gene is TRBJ1-4, the V gene TRBV21-1; the table's D call TRBD1 went unverified against the DNA. TRBV21-1 is tagged as a pseudogene. CDR3 length: 19 amino acids. The CDR3 DNA reads TGTGCCAGCAGCAAAGACTATCGAGCTCAGGGGGCAACTAATGAAAAACTGTTTTTT. Protein product: CASSKDYRAQGATNEKLFF.

This clone was seen more than once but under ten times. The V and J genes are TRBV18 and TRBJ2-7; D is possibly TRBD1 (6 bases). Germline-derived CDR1 and CDR2 are KGHSH and LQKENI. Trimming took 4 bases from V and 3 from J, leaving 13 bases between them. CDR3 length: 14 amino acids. CDR3 sequence reads: CASSLDADSYEQYF. CDR3 in DNA: TGTGCCAGCTCACTCGACGCGGACAGCTACGAGCAGTACTTC.

This clone was detected once. V gene TRBV18 combines with J gene TRBJ2-5, with unresolved D. Germline CDR1 KGHSH, CDR2 LQKENI. V lost 3 bases to trimming and J lost 4 bases, with 9 bases between them. CDR3 length equals 13 residues. CDR3 residues: CASSPIAGETQYF. The CDR3 region has the DNA TGTGCCAGCTCACCGATAGCCGGAGAGACCCAGTACTTC.

V is TRBV10-2 and J is TRBJ1-5, with D possibly matching TRBD1 (5 bases). This CDR3 has 14 amino acids. With 2 bases removed from V and 3 bases from J, the gap between germline ends came to 8 bases. Germline V gene data show CDR1 as WSHSY and CDR2 as SAAADI. The CDR3: CASSERQFNQPQHF. CDR3 bases: TGCGCCAGCAGTGAGCGACAGTTCAATCAGCCCCAGCATTTT.

V usage is TRBV3-1 (or the pseudogene TRBV3-2) and J usage is TRBJ2-7, with D possibly TRBD2 on 5 matching bases. V dropped 2 bases and J dropped 5 bases, with 13 bases sitting between them. Germline assignment: CDR1 LGHDT and CDR2 YNNKEL (reference sequence). The CDR3 loop spans 14 amino acids. DNA of the CDR3: TGTGCCAGCAGCCAATGGGAGACTTGGCACGAGCAGTACTTC. Translation: CASSQWETWHEQYF.